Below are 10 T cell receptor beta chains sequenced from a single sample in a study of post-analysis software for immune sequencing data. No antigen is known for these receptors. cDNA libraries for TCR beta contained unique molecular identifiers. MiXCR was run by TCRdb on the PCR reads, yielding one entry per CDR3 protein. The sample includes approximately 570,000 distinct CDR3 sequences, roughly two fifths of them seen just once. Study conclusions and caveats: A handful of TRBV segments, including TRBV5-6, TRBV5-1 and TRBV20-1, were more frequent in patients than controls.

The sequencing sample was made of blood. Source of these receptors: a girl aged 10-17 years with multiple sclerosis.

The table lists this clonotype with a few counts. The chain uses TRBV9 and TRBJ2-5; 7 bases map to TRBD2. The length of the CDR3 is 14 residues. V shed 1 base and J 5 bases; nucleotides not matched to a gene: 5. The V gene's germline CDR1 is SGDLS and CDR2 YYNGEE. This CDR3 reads CASSVTSARETQYF. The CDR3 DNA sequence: TGTGCCAGCAGCGTAACTAGCGCGAGGGAGACCCAGTACTTC.

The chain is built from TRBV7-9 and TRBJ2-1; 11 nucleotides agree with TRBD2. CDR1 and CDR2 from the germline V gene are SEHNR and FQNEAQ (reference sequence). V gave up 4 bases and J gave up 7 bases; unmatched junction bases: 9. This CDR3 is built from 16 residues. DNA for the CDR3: TGTGCCAGCAGCTCGACTAGCGGGACTAGAAAGAATGAGCAGTTCTTC. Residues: CASSSTSGTRKNEQFF. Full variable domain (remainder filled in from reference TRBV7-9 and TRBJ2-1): DTGVSQNPRHKITKRGQNVTFRCDPISEHNRLYWYRQTLGQGPEFLTYFQNEAQLEKSRLLSDRFSAERPKGSFSTLEIQRTEQGDSAMYLCASSSTSGTRKNEQFFGPGTRLTVL.

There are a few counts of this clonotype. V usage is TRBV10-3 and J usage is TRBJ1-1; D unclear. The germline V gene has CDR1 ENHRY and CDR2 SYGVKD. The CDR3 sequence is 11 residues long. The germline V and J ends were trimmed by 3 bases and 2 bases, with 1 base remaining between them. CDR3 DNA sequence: TGTGCCATCAGTGATAACACTGAAGCTTTCTTT. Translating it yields CAISDNTEAFF.

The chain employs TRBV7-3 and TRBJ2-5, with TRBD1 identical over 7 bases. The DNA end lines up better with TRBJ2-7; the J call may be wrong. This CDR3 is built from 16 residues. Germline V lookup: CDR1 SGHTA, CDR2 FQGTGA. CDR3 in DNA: TGTGCCAGCAGCTTAACAGGGGGCATCCCCACCTACGAGCAGTACTTC. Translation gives CASSLTGGIPTYEQYF.

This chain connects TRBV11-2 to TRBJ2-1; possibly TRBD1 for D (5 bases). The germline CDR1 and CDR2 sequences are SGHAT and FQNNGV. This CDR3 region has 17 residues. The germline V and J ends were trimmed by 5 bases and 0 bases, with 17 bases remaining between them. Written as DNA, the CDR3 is TGTGCCAGCAGCCCCCCCCTGGGTAGGGGCTCCTACAATGAGCAGTTCTTC. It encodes CASSPPLGRGSYNEQFF.

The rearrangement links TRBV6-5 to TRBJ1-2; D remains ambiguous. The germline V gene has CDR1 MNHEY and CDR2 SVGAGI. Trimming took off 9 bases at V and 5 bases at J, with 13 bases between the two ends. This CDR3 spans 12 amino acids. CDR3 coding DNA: TGTGCCAGTAAGCGTCCGGGATATGGCTACACCTTC. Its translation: CASKRPGYGYTF.

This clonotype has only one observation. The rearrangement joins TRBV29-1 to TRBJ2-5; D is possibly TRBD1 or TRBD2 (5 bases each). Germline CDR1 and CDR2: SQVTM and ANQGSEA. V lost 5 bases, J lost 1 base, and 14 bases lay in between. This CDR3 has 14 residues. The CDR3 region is CSVFLTGRQETQYF. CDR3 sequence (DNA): TGCAGCGTTTTCCTAACGGGACGCCAAGAGACCCAGTACTTC.

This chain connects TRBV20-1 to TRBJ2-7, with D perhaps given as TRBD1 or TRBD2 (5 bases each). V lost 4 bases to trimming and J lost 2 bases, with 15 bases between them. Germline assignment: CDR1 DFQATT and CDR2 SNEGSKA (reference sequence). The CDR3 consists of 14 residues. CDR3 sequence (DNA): TGCAGTGCTACCGGGACCCCCGGTCCCTACGAGCAGTACTTC. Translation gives CSATGTPGPYEQYF.

This chain's CDR3 is CASSYSGQCGGYGYTF. The DNA for the CDR3 is TGTGCCAGCAGTTACTCAGGACAGTGCGGCGGTTATGGCTACACCTTC. The rearrangement uses TRBV6-5 and TRBJ1-2; possible D gene TRBD1, 6 bases. Trimming pared 0 bases from V and 5 bases from J, leaving 16 bases between. This CDR3 contains 16 residues. Germline V lookup: CDR1 MNHEY, CDR2 SVGAGI.

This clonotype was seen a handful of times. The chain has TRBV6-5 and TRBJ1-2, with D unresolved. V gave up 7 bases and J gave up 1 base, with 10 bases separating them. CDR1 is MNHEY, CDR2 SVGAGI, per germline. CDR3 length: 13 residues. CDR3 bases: TGTGCCAGCACTTCCTGGGGTAACTATGGCTACACCTTC. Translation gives CASTSWGNYGYTF.